The clone carrying this TCR beta chain was detected only a few times. Its antigen is not known. The data were obtained in a study of CD8+CD57+ T cells in acquired aplastic anemia. Study-wide background: Sorted CD4+ and CD8+ cell DNA averaged 3.2 ug.

Genomic DNA, the template, was used for profiling of the TCR beta VDJ and CDR3. TCRdb processed the reads anew with MiXCR; each CDR3 protein has one entry. In the table there are around 170,000 distinct CDR3 sequences, approximately 44% of which are singletons. V was pared by 2 bases and J by 0 bases, with 8 bases between. This CDR3 spans 15 amino acids. From germline, CDR1 is MNHEY and CDR2 SVGAGI. CD8+CD57+ cell expansion, shown by flow cytometry, had occurred in the patients selected for sequencing. The enrolled patients all had severe acquired aplastic anemia. Study observations and caveats: The same twenty-nine CD8+ CDR3 sequences occurred in patients and in controls.

The rearrangement links TRBV6-5 to TRBJ2-1; D is possibly TRBD1 or TRBD2 (5 bases each). The TCR comes from a human donor with aplastic anemia. Sequencing was performed on sorted CD4+, CD8+, or CD8+CD57+ T cells (not recorded which) from PBMCs. The CDR3 DNA is TGTGCCAGCAGTTACGGGACCAACTCCTACAATGAGCAGTTCTTC. Its translation is CASSYGTNSYNEQFF.